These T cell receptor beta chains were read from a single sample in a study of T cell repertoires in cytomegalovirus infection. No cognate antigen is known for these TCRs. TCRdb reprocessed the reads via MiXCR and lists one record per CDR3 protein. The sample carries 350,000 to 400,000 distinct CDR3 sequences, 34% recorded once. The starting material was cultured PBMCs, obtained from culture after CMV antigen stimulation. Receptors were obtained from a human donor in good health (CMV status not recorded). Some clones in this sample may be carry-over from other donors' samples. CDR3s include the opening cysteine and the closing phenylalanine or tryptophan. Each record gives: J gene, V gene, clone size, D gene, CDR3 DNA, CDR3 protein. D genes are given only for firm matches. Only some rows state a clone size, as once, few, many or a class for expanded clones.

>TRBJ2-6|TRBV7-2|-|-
TGTGCCAGCAGCTTATCCCGCGGCTGGGCCAACGTCCTGACTTTC
CASSLSRGWANVLTF
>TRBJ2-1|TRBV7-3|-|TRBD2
TGTGCCAGCTCCCCGGGGGGGGGAATCGATGAGCAGTTCTTC
CASSPGGGIDEQFF
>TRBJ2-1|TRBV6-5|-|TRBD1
TGTGCCAGCAGTTACCGGGAAGGGGGCCCTGAGTTCTTC
CASSYREGGPEFF
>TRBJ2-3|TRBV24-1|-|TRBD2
TGTGCCACCAGTGATTATTCGGGAGGGACAGATACGCAGTATTTT
CATSDYSGGTDTQYF
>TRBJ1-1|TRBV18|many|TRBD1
TGTGCCAGCAGCCCACAGGGGGCAAACACTGAAGCTTTCTTT
CASSPQGANTEAFF
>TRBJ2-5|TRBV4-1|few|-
TGCGCCAGCAGCCAAGAGGGGTCGGGAGCTTATTCGGAGACCCAGTACTTC
CASSQEGSGAYSETQYF
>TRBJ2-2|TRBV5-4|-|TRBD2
TGTGCCAGCAGCCCATGGGGACTAGCGGGAGCCGGGGAGCTGTTTTTT
CASSPWGLAGAGELFF
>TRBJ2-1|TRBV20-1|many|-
TGCAGTGCTAGAGCTAGCCGAGTTGGCTTTGAGCAGTTCTTC
CSARASRVGFEQFF
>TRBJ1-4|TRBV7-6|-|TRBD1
TGTGCCAGCAGCTTAGCGGAAGGGGGCAGCAGGAGTGAAAAACTGTTTTTT
CASSLAEGGSRSEKLFF
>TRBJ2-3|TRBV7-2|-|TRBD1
TGTGCCAGCAGCTTAGGAAGGGGGCCGAACACAGATACGCAGTATTTT
CASSLGRGPNTDTQYF
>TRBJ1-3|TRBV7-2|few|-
TGTGCCAGCGGCGGGTTCTCTGGAAACACCATATATTTT
CASGGFSGNTIYF
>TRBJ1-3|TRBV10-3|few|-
TGTGCCATCACCGCCTCTCTGACCTTACAGGGTTCTGGAAACACCATATATTTT
CAITASLTLQGSGNTIYF
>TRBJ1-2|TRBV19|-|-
TGTGCCAGTAGAGAACCTGACAGTAACTATGGCTACACCTTC
CASREPDSNYGYTF
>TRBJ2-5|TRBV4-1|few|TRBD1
TGCGCCAGCAGCTTCGGGACAGAGGAGACCCAGTACTTC
CASSFGTEETQYF
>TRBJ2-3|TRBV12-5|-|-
TGTGCTAGTGGTCCCCCAGCTAGATCAGATACGCAGTATTTT
CASGPPARSDTQYF
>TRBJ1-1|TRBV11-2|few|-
TGTGCCAGCAGCTTCTCCTCGAGGGGAGACACTGAAGCTTTCTTT
CASSFSSRGDTEAFF
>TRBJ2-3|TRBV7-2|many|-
TGTGCCAGCAGCCTCCCCCTTAGCCAGGGAGATACGCAGTATTTT
CASSLPLSQGDTQYF
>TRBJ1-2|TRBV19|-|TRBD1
TGTGCCAGTACCCATCTCCTTTTACAGGGGAGCGGCTACACCTTC
CASTHLLLQGSGYTF
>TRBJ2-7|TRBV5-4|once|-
TGTGCCAGCACCAAGCGTAATCAAAATGGCGAGCAGTACTTC
CASTKRNQNGEQYF
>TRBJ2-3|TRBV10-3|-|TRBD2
TGTGCCATCAGTGAGACTAGCGGGAGGGCCTGGAGTACGCAGTATTTT
CAISETSGRAWSTQYF
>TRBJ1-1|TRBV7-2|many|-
TGTGCCAGCAGCTTAGTCCCCCTATGGACAGCTGAAGCTTTCTTT
CASSLVPLWTAEAFF
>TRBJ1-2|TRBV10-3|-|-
TGTGCCATCAGTGAATTCCAGAGTGCCTATGGCTACACCTTC
CAISEFQSAYGYTF
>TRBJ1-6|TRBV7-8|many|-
TGTGCCAGCAGCTTAGAGGGGAGAGGCTCACCCCTCCACTTT
CASSLEGRGSPLHF
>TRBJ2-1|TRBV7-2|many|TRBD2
TGTGCCAGCAGCTGGACTAGCGGGAGGTTAAATGAGCAGTTCTTC
CASSWTSGRLNEQFF
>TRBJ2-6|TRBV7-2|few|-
TGTGCCAGCAGCTTAGTCTCGGGGGCGCCTGGGGCCAACGTCCTGACTTTC
CASSLVSGAPGANVLTF
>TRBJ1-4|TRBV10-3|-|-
TGTGCCATCAGTGAGAGCGGACCTCAGGAAAAACTGTTTTTT
CAISESGPQEKLFF
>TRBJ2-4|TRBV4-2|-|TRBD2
TGTGCCAGCAGCCAAGATGGGGGGACTAGCGGAAGAATAGCCAAAAACATTCAGTACTTC
CASSQDGGTSGRIAKNIQYF
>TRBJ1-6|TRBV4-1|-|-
TGCGCCAGCAGCCAACAACACGCGGGTAGTTCACCCCTCCACTTT
CASSQQHAGSSPLHF
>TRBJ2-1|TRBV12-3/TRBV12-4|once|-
TGTGCCAGCATTAAGGGCAGAAGTGAGCAGTTCTTC
CASIKGRSEQFF
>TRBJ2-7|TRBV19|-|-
TGTGCCAGTACCGGGACATACTCCTCCTACGAGCAGTACTTC
CASTGTYSSYEQYF
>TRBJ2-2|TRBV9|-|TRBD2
TGTGCCAGCAGCGTAGAAGGGGAGGGCACCGGGGAGCTGTTTTTT
CASSVEGEGTGELFF
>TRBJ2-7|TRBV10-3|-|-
TGTGCCATCAGTGAGCCACAACAGAAAGCCTACGAGCAGTACTTC
CAISEPQQKAYEQYF
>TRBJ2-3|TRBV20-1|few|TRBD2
TGCAGTGCTTCACCCCTGACTAGCGGGAACCGTAGGACGCAGTATTTT
CSASPLTSGNRRTQYF
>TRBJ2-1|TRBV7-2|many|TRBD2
TGTGCCAGCAGCTCCGGGGGGAATGAGAATGAGCAGTTCTTC
CASSSGGNENEQFF
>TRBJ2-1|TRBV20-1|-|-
TGCAGTGCTAGAGTTCAGGACTGGAGGGTCGACGAGCAGTTCTTC
CSARVQDWRVDEQFF
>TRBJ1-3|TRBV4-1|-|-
TGCGCCAGCAGCCAAAGTCTACTCGGTGGTTTCGGTTCTGGAAACACCATATATTTT
CASSQSLLGGFGSGNTIYF